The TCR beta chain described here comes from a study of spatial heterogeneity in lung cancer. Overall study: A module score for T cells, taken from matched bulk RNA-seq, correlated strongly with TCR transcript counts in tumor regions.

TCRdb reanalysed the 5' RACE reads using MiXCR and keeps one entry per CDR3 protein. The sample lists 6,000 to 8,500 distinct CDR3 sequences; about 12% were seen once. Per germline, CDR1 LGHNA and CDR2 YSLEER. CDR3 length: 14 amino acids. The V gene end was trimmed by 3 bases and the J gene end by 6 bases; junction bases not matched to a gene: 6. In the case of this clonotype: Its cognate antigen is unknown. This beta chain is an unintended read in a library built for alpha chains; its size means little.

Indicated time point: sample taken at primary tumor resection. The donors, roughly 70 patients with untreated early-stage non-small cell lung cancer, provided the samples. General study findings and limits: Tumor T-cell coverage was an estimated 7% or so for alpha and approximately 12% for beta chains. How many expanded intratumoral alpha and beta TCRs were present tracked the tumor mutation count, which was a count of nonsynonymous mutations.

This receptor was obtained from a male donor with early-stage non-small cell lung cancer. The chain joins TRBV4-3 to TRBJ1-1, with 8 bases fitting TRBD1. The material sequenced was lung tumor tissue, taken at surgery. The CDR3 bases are TGCGCCAGCAGCCACCCCGTACAGGGGGCTGAAGCTTTCTTT. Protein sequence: CASSHPVQGAEAFF.